This T cell receptor (beta chain) came from a study of blood T cells in healthy people across ages. Germline V gene data show CDR1 as SGHRS and CDR2 as YFSETQ. This CDR3 is built from 16 residues. The trim removed 7 bases at V and 3 bases at J, leaving 13 bases unmatched. The second PCR ran about 6 to 12 cycles with a sample-barcoded 5' primer and J-beta primers. Using its own MiXCR run on the 5' RACE reads, TCRdb lists one record per CDR3 protein. This sample has almost 1 million distinct CDR3 sequences, with roughly 51% found just once. This clonotype was observed a few times. The receptor's source is a woman in her fifties or sixties in good health. Material for sequencing was blood. The rearrangement links TRBV5-1 to TRBJ2-1, with 7 bases matching TRBD1. The CDR3 region has the DNA TGCGCCAGCTTCCCCAGGAGGACAGGCAGCTACAATGAGCAGTTCTTC. Its protein is CASFPRRTGSYNEQFF.